A single TCR beta chain is shown here with its context. In germline, CDR1 is SGHRS, CDR2 YFSETQ. The CDR3 covers 17 residues. Trimming stripped 1 base from V and 6 bases from J, with 19 bases between. TCRdb's table, derived via immunoSEQ multiplex PCR, lists solely in-frame clones and lacks some. The sample consists of approximately 100,000 clones, 81% of them appearing once. This record comes from a study of glioma-infiltrating T cells after dendritic cell vaccination. Isocitrate dehydrogenase mutation was absent in all glioblastoma patients. PBMC were collected before vaccination, two weeks after the third vaccination, and at progression.

Sequences were derived from blood, sampled before dendritic cell vaccination. This TCR was sampled from a human donor with glioblastoma. The rearrangement links TRBV5-1 to TRBJ2-2; D perhaps matches TRBD1 (5 bases). CDR3 sequence (DNA): TGCGCCAGCAGCTTGCCGCCAGGGAAATATACCGCCGGGGAGCTGTTTTTT. Protein product: CASSLPPGKYTAGELFF.